This T cell receptor (beta chain) emerged from a study of T cell responses to AZD1222 COVID-19 vaccine. Measured with immunoSEQ multiplex PCR; TCRdb has only the in-frame clones, and not every one. The data show 100,000 to 130,000 clones, 92% seen once. The sequencing used peripheral blood, collected 28 days after the second AZD1222 dose. The receptor's source is an adult who received the AZD1222 COVID-19 vaccine.

The CDR3 DNA is TGCGCCAGCAGCGAACAGGGTCTCTATGGCTACACCTTC. Translated: CASSEQGLYGYTF. J is TRBJ1-2 and V is TRBV5-1; D might be TRBD1 (6 bases). Germline V lookup: CDR1 SGHRS, CDR2 YFSETQ. This CDR3 is 13 amino acids long. With 4 bases removed from V and 4 bases from J, the gap between germline ends came to 11 bases.